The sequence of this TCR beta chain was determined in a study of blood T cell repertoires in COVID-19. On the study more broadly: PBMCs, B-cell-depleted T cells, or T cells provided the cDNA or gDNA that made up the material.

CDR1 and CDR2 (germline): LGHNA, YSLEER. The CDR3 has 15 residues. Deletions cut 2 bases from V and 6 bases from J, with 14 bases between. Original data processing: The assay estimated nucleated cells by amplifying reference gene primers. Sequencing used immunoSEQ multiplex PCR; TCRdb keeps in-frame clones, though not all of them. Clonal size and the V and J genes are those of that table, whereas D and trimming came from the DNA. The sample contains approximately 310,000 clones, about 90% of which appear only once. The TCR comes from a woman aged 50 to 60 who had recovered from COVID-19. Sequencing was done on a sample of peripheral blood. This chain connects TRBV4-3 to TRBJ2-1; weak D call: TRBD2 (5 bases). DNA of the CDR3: TGCGCCAGCAGCCAACTTCACAGACTACCCAATGAGCAGTTCTTC. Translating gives CASSQLHRLPNEQFF.